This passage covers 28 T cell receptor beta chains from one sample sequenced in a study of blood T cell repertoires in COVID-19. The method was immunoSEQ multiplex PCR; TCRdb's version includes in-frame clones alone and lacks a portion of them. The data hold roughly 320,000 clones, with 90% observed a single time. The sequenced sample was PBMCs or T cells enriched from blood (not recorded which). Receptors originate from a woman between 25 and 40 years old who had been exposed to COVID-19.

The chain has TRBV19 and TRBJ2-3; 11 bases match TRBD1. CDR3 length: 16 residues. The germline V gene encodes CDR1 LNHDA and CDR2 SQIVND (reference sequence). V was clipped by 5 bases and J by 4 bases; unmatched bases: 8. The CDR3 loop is CASSFLGQGASDTQYF. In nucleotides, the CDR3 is TGTGCCAGTAGTTTTCTCGGACAGGGGGCATCAGATACGCAGTATTTT.

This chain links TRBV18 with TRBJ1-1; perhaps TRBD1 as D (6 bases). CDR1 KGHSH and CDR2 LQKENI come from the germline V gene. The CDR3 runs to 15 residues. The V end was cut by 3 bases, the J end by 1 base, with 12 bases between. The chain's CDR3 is CASSPIPQGNTEAFF. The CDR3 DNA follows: TGTGCCAGCTCACCTATCCCACAGGGGAACACTGAAGCTTTCTTT.

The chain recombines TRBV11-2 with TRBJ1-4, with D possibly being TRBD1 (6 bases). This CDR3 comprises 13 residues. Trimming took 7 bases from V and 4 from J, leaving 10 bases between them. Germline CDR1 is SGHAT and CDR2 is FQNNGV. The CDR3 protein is CASKSQGNEKLFF. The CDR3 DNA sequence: TGTGCCAGCAAGTCACAGGGTAATGAAAAACTGTTTTTT.

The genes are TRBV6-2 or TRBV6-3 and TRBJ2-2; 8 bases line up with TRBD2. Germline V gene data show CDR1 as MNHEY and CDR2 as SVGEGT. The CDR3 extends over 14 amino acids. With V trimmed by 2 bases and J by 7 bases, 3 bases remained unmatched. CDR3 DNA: TGTGCCAGCAGTTACCGCCGGGAGGGCGGGGAGCTGTTTTTT. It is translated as CASSYRREGGELFF.

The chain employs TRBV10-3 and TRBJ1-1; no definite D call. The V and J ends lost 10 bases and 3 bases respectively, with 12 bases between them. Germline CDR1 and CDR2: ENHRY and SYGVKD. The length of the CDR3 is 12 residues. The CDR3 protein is CATEGGDTEAFF. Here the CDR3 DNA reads TGTGCCACGGAAGGCGGGGACACTGAAGCTTTCTTT.

CDR3 sequence reads: CASSPLAGPTTDTQYF. For the CDR3, the DNA is TGTGCCAGCTCACCGTTAGCGGGGCCCACCACAGATACGCAGTATTTT. The chain combines TRBV18 with TRBJ2-3; 8 bases match TRBD2. The CDR3 is 16 amino acids. Germline CDR1 is KGHSH and CDR2 is LQKENI. J gave up 2 bases and V 3 bases, and 7 bases lay outside the gene matches.

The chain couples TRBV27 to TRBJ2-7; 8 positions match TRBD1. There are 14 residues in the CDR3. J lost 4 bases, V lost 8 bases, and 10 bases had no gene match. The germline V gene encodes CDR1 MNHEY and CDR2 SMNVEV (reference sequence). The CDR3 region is CASYSGTGLYEQYF. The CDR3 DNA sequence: TGTGCCAGCTATTCGGGGACAGGTCTGTACGAGCAGTACTTC.

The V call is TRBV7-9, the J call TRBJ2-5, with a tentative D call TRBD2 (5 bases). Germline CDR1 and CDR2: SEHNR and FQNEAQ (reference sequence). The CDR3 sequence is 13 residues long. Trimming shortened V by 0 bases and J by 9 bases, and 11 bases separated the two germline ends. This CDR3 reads CASSLASEVAQYF. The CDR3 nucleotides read TGTGCCAGCAGCTTAGCTAGCGAGGTGGCCCAGTACTTC.

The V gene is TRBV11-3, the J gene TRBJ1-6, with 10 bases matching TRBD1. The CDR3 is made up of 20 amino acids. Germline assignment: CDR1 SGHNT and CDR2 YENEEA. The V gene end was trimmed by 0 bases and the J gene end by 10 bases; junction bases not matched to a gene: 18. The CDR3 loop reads CASSLERRDRGGHVGSPLHF. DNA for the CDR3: TGTGCCAGCAGCTTAGAGCGTCGGGACAGGGGAGGACATGTGGGATCACCCCTCCACTTT.

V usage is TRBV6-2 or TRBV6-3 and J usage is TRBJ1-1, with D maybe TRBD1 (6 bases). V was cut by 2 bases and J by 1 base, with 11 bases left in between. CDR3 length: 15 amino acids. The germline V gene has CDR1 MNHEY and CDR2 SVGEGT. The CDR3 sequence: CASSYEDRWNTEAFF. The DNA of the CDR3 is TGTGCCAGCAGTTACGAAGACAGGTGGAACACTGAAGCTTTCTTT.

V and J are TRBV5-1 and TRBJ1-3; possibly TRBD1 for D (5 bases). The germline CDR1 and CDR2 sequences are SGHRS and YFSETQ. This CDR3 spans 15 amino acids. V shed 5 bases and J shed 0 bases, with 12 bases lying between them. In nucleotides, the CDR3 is TGCGCCAGCAGTACCACGGGGGACTCTGGAAACACCATATATTTT. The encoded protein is CASSTTGDSGNTIYF.

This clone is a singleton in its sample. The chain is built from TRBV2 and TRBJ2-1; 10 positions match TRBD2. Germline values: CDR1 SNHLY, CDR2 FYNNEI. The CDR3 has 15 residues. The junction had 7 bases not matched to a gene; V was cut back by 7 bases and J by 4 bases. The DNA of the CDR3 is TGTGCCAGCAAAGGACTAGCGGCCCTATACAATGAGCAGTTCTTC. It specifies CASKGLAALYNEQFF.

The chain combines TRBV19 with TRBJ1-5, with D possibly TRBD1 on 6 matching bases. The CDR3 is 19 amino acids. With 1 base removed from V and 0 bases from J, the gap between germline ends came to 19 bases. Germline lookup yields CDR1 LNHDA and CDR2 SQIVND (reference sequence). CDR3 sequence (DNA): TGTGCCAGTAGTATAGTACGGGGACAAAAGGGAAATAGCAATCAGCCCCAGCATTTT. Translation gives CASSIVRGQKGNSNQPQHF.

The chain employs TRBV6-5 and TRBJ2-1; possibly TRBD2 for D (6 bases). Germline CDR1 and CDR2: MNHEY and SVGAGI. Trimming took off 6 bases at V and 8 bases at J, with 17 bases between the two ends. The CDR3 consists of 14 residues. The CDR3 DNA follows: TGTGCCAGCAGCCGGGACTTTGCTCTTGATGAGCAGTTCTTC. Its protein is CASSRDFALDEQFF.

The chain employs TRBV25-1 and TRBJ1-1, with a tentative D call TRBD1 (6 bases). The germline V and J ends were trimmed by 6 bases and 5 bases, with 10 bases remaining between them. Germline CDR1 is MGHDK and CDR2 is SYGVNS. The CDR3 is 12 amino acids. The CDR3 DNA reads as TGTGCCAGCAGCAGGGGAGGGACTGAAGCTTTCTTT. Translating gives CASSRGGTEAFF.

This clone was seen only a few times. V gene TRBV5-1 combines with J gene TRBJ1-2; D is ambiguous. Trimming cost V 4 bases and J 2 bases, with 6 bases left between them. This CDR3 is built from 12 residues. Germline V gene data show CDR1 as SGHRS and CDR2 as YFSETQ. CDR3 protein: CASSGSNYGYTF. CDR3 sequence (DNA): TGCGCCAGCAGCGGCTCAAACTATGGCTACACCTTC.

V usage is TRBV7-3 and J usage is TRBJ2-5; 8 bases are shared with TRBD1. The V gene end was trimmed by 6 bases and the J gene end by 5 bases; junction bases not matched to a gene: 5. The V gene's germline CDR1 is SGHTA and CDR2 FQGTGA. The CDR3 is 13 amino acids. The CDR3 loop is CASSLTGAETQYF. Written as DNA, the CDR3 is TGTGCCAGCAGTTTGACAGGGGCCGAGACCCAGTACTTC. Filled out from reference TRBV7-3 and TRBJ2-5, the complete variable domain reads GAGVSQTPSNKVTEKGKYVELRCDPISGHTALYWYRQSLGQGPEFLIYFQGTGAADDSGLPNDRFFAVRPEGSVSTLKIQRTERGDSAVYLCASSLTGAETQYFGPGTRLLVL.

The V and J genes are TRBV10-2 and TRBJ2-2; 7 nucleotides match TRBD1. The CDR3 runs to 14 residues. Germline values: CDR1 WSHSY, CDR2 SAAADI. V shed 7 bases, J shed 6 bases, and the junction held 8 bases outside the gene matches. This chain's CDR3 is CASKRGLNPGELFF. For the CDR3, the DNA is TGCGCCAGCAAGAGGGGGCTTAACCCCGGGGAGCTGTTTTTT.

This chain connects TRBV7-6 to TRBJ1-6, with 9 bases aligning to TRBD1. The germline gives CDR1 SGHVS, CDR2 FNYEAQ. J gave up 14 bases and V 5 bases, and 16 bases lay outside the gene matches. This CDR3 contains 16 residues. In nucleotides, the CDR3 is TGTGCCAGCAGCCCCAGCGCGGGACAGGGAAGGGATACCCTCCACTTT. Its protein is CASSPSAGQGRDTLHF.

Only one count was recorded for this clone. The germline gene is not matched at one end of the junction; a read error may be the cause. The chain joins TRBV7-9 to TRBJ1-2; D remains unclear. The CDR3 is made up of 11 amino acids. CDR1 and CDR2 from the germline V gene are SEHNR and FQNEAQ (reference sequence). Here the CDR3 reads CASSLGGSTFF. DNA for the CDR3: TGTGCCAGCAGCTTAGGAGGATCGACCTTCTTC.

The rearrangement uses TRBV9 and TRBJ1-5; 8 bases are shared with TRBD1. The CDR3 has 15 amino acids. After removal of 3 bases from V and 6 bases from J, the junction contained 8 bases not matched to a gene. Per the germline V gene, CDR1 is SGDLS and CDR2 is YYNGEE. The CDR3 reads CASSATGVKGQPQHF. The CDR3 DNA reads TGTGCCAGCAGCGCGACAGGGGTGAAGGGTCAGCCCCAGCATTTT. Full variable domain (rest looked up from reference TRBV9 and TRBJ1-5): DSGVTQTPKHLITATGQRVTLRCSPRSGDLSVYWYQQSLDQGLQFLIQYYNGEERAKGNILERFSAQQFPDLHSELNLSSLELGDSALYFCASSATGVKGQPQHFGDGTRLSIL.

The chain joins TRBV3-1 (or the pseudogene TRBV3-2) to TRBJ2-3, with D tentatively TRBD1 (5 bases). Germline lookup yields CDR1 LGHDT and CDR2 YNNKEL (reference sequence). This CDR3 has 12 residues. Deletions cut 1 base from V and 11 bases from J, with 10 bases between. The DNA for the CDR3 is TGTGCCAGCAGCCAAGTAGCCAGGGAGCAGTATTTT. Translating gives CASSQVAREQYF.

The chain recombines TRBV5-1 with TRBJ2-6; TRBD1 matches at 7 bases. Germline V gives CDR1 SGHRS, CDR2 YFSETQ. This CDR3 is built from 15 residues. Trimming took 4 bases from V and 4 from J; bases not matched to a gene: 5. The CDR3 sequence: CASSLGTAGANVLTF. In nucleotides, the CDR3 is TGCGCCAGCAGCCTAGGGACAGCGGGGGCCAACGTCCTGACTTTC.

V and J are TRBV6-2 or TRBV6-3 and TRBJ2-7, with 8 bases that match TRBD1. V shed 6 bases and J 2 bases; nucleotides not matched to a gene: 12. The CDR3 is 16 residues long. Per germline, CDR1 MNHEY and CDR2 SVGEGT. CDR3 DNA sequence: TGTGCCAGCAGCGACCCCCCCGGACAGGGCCCCTACGAGCAGTACTTC. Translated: CASSDPPGQGPYEQYF.

The CDR3 reads CASSHDRGRTGGDYGYTF. CDR3 DNA sequence: TGCGCCAGCAGCCATGATCGTGGTAGGACAGGGGGCGACTATGGCTACACCTTC. This chain connects TRBV4-1 to TRBJ1-2; 11 nucleotides match TRBD1. With V trimmed by 3 bases and J by 3 bases, 12 bases remained unmatched. Germline assignment: CDR1 MGHRA and CDR2 YSYEKL. This CDR3 has 18 amino acids.

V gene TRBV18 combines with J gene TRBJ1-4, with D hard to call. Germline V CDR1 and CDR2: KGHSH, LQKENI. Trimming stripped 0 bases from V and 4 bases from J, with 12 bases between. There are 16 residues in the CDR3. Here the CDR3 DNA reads TGTGCCAGCTCACCACCGCTCGGGTTGGGTAATGAAAAACTGTTTTTT. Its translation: CASSPPLGLGNEKLFF.

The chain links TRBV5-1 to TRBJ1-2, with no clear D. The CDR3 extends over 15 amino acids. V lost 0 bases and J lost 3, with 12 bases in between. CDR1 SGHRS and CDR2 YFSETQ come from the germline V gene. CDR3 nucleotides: TGCGCCAGCAGCTTGGGGGGAGCTGGTGACTATGGCTACACCTTC. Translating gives CASSLGGAGDYGYTF.

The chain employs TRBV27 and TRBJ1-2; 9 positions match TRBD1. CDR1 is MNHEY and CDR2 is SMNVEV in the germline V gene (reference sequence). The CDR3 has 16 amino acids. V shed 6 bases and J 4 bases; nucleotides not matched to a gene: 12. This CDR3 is CASRPGTGRVGYGYTF. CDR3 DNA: TGTGCCAGCAGACCCGGGACAGGGCGGGTGGGCTATGGCTACACCTTC.